Listed below are T cell receptor beta chains from one sample, sequenced in a study of Ad26.COV2.S vaccination and SARS-CoV-2 variants. Produced via immunoSEQ multiplex PCR; TCRdb's table is partial and in-frame only. Of over 85,000 clones listed, 82% were seen once; the top ten hold roughly 15%. The material sequenced was peripheral blood, taken after recovery from COVID-19. The source is a human donor who had recovered from COVID-19. CDR3s leave out the opening cysteine and the closing phenylalanine or tryptophan.

TRBJ1-2	TRBV10-1	ASSSSGEINYGYT
TRBJ2-7	TRBV4-3	ASSRAGTGPYEQY
TRBJ2-5	TRBV7-8	ASSLAWVRETQY
TRBJ1-2	TRBV6-2/TRBV6-3	ASSAPFRRGQDDGYT
TRBJ2-1	TRBV20-1	SASGLASHNEQF
TRBJ2-3	TRBV11-3	ASNGPGWGLAKPDTQY
TRBJ1-4	TRBV4-2	ASSQTGTRRRANEKLF
TRBJ2-2	TRBV11-2	ASSPGLGSTGELF
TRBJ2-1	TRBV4-3	ASSQDRLAGGGNEQF
TRBJ2-1	TRBV2	ASSDRQGPYNEQF
TRBJ1-2	TRBV14	ASSQESRARRNNYGYT
TRBJ1-2	TRBV6-5	ASTRTDRANYGYT
TRBJ2-3	TRBV25-1	ASSEQSTQY
TRBJ2-1	TRBV7-2	ASSLVAGGLNNEQF
TRBJ1-1	TRBV4-1	ASTLGQGFGTEAF
TRBJ1-1	TRBV24-1	ATRRPGEAF